This entry features one T cell receptor (beta chain) sequence. Its antigen remains unidentified. No qualities accompany the bases; no much larger clone lies one base away. The library relied on the immunoSEQ multiplex PCR assay. The multiplex PCR relied on a mix of 60 forward primers for TCR Vbeta segments and 13 reverse primers for TCR Jbeta segments. A multiplex PCR assay on genomic DNA amplified the CDR3 region of rearranged TCR beta genes. On the Illumina HiSeq System, the amplified TCR beta libraries were sequenced as 87-base-pair reads. Turning to the authors' computational methods: Across the 700 or so repertoires, a later analysis counted 80 million or so unique TCR beta chains, about 10 million of which were shared by at least two donors. To remove PCR and sequencing errors, raw reads were error-corrected and collapsed into unique sequences using a nearest-neighbor algorithm that merged closely related sequences. CDR3 sequences were aligned to IMGT reference sequences to assign V, D and J gene segments. For a sequence to be retained, at least a six-nucleotide match to both a V gene segment and a J gene segment was required. A rearrangement counted as productive if the CDR3 had no stop codons and remained in frame with V and J, and every other rearrangement counted as non-productive. Following IMGT convention, CDR3 was defined as the stretch from the second conserved V-encoded cysteine to the conserved J-encoded phenylalanine. The earlier analysis of approximately 500 of the donors excluded sequences that lacked an unambiguous match to a single V gene segment. In an earlier analysis of roughly 500 of the donors, V segments were called functional above 56.7% productive rearrangements and were called segregating when the between-donor standard deviation exceeded 5%. A statistical classification framework was built for diagnosing cytomegalovirus status from the catalog of TCR beta chain sequences. V and J gene assignment, in a later analysis, came from comparing TCR nucleotide sequences with IMGT/GENE-DB human TR gene sequences. A later analysis assigned CDR3 sequences and most-parsimonious VDJ recombination scenarios with the TCRdist pipeline. A later analysis defined each TCR beta chain by its CDR3 amino acid sequence plus V-gene family, and excluded reads lacking a unique V-gene family. A later analysis removed several hundred highly shared, low-generation-probability nucleotide sequences to deal with suspected cross-contamination and a sequencing artifact. In a later analysis, a clonal expansion index was calculated for each public chain from normalized within-repertoire ranks of inferred template counts. Generation probabilities in a later analysis came from a VDJ recombination model fitted to out-of-frame rearrangements, and those results were checked against IGoR. Hypergeometric tests were used in a later analysis to score TCR-TCR, TCR-HLA and TCR-CMV co-occurrence, with a repertoire-size bias correction applied to the TCR pairs. In a later analysis, false discovery rates were estimated by permuting HLA or CMV assignments 20 times. A later analysis grouped co-occurring TCRs with DBSCAN, adding TCRdist sequence similarity when clustering within HLA-allele-positive subsets. For co-occurrence clustering, repertoires with fewer than 30,000 or more than 120,000 public chains were excluded, along with about five repertoires with anomalous nucleotide sharing. Drawn from immuneACCESS, this table holds only the in-frame rearrangements with V and J called that TCRdb kept. Clones are partly lost; checked studies trace under half to an unresolved V gene and leave the rest unexplained. V, J and clone size reflect that table, while D and trimming were determined from the DNA. The sample table lists 95,000 to 150,000 clones, more than 65% of them with a count of one. About 1.8% of the sample is held by the ten biggest clonotypes.

The cohort was made up of hundreds of healthy bone marrow donors. At the time of sampling, every cohort member was nominally healthy, though immune exposures that went unrecorded were likely present. The donor was CMV seronegative and belonged to the group of approximately 320 seronegative cohort members. Every donor gave a peripheral blood sample, and the peripheral blood mononuclear cells from that sample were used for TCR beta sequencing. The Qiagen DNeasy Blood Extraction Kit was used to extract genomic DNA from the blood cell samples. The sample is drawn from a study of cytomegalovirus exposure and HLA in healthy donors (dated by TCRdb to between 2016 and 2019). About the study as a whole: In an earlier analysis of some 610 of the donors, about 270 Gb of sequence data and 120 million or so unique TCR beta sequences from about 179 million T cells were reported. An early release that covered roughly 600 HLA-typed donors contained about 300 gigabases of sequencing data and tens of millions of unique TCR sequences. The genetic ancestry cluster associated with self-reported Caucasian donors included about 84% of the roughly 410 genotyped donors. The aim of the study was to test whether cataloging public T cell receptors could identify signatures of past pathogen exposure. The study used immunosequencing to profile the T cell repertoires of 600 to 850 subjects and linked those repertoires to cytomegalovirus serostatus. In addition to the first cohort of 666 subjects, a separate validation cohort of around 110 different subjects was used. To predict cytomegalovirus infection status, the study brought together high-throughput TCR immunosequencing, statistical association of individual TCRs with disease status, and machine learning. To study patterns of TCR occurrence, a later analysis re-analyzed previously published TCR beta repertoires from several hundred donors and added high-resolution HLA genotyping. The later analysis used no new phenotypic data to find candidate immune exposures, relying instead on TCR beta sequences and their occurrence across donors. In an earlier analysis of several hundred of the donors, high-throughput TCR beta sequencing was used to judge whether each TCR beta V gene segment behaved as functional or pseudogenic. Alongside the repertoire data, information on donor age, sex, ethnicity and CMV serostatus was compiled. A later genetic analysis took genome-wide SNP genotypes for about three fifths of the 666 donors and used that subset as a discovery cohort. Every repertoire in the discovery cohort had been generated on one and the same sequencing platform. HLA typing covered class I and class II loci at four-digit resolution. The number of typed donors differed by locus: roughly 620-640 for A, B, C, DRB1 and DQB1; approximately 520 for DQA1; 606 for DPA1; and about 470 for DPB1. Several DR-DQ haplotypes were treated as single units for association and clustering because of strong linkage in the cohort. Among 398 genotyped donors of the cohort, an average of around 250,000 unique TCR beta nucleotide sequences was sequenced per donor, of which about 19% were non-productive. On the study overall, not on this receptor specifically: A further reported finding was that TCR beta sequences accurately predicted the HLA-A and HLA-B alleles for most subjects in the first cohort. Compared with the approximately 670-donor mean, donors in an Asian-associated ancestry cluster had fewer N-insertions in productive TCRs, according to a later genetic analysis. In a later analysis, most CMV-associated TCR beta chains were found to appear HLA-restricted, with HLA associations seemingly driven largely by CMV exposure. In a later analysis, the rate of TCR association differed among HLA loci, with DRB1 alleles having the most associated TCRs and HLA-C alleles having the fewest. Some IMGT-functional V segments, including TRBV6-2 and TRBV6-3, could not be distinguished by the 87-base-pair reads and were therefore excluded. The classifier was reported to diagnose cytomegalovirus status with high specificity and sensitivity in both the original and validation cohorts. Across donors, most TCR sequences were observed very rarely, whereas some public TCRs were present in many individuals. The cohort was sequenced for TCR beta chains only, and without alpha or paired-chain data the features that could be detected were limited. Immune exposure information for the cohort was limited to CMV serostatus. Because counts were too low, seventeen rarely observed V segments, including chromosome 9 orphons, were excluded from the earlier analysis of a few hundred of the donors. V-gene and J-gene trimming of TCR beta chains was associated with a missense DCLRE1C variant in a later genetic analysis, and the association was replicated in an independent cohort. Sequencing depth was assumed to be roughly uniform across donors in the presence/absence analyses, though that assumption may not hold. A total of some 180 TCR beta chains were listed by the study as associated with cytomegalovirus. Three of the identified cytomegalovirus-associated TCR beta chains were confirmed in vitro to be specific for cytomegalovirus antigens. A later analysis reported that several top co-occurrence clusters appeared linked to parvovirus B19, influenza, CMV and Epstein-Barr virus. A cluster of highly shared sequence variants was judged likely to be a technical artifact of the sequencing pipeline. When HLA alleles, especially DR and DQ, strongly co-occurred, attributing TCR associations to individual alleles was difficult. According to the authors, the approach could potentially be generalized to other disease states and immunological phenotypes. Broadly in line with IMGT annotations, most TCR beta V segments showed up in productive rearrangements about 87% or about 30% of the time in an earlier analysis of 450 to 600 of the donors. A later analysis found that HLA-associated TCR beta chains were more clonally expanded and had lower generation probabilities than equally common non-associated chains. Linkage disequilibrium might explain the correlated functional status among segregating V segments, but an unknown experimental factor could not be excluded. Because some donors lacked HLA typing at each locus, the association tests relied only on the typed subset. At a false discovery rate of 0.05, a later analysis linked 16,951 TCR beta sequences to specific HLA alleles.

The CDR3 has 13 amino acids, counting the end cysteine and phenylalanine. Only the CDR3 DNA is retained, 39 bases long and in frame from the first base. CDR1 and CDR2 were assigned from the germline V gene as SGHDT and YYEEEE. V and J are truncated by 1 base and 2 bases respectively, leaving an intervening sequence of 6 bases. The sample was PBMCs. The TCR originated in a man between 18 and 29 years old in good health and CMV-seronegative. The chain uses TRBV5-6 and TRBJ1-2; the D gene cannot be resolved reliably. At the DNA level, the sequence is TGTGCCAGCAGCTTGAACAAAAACTATGGCTACACCTTC. Its product reads: CASSLNKNYGYTF.